The 21 T cell receptor beta chains below all came from one sample that was sequenced in a study of T cell responses to AZD1222 COVID-19 vaccine (dated by TCRdb to the early 2020s). The receptor library was made with the immunoSEQ multiplex PCR assay. What TCRdb holds here is the immuneACCESS table cut down to in-frame rearrangements. Part of the clones is not present; checked against another copy, under half of the missing clones reflect an unresolved V gene, and the others are unexplained. Recorded for this sample are 150,000 or so clones; roughly nine tenths of them occurred a single time. The ten largest clones add up to less than 2.5% of the sample. This specimen's time point label, interpreted: baseline before first vaccination. Sequenced material: peripheral blood, taken on day 0 of AZD1222 vaccination. The receptors originated from an adult in good health.

This chain connects TRBV19 to TRBJ2-1; maybe TRBD1 (6 bases). This CDR3 contains 18 residues. CDR1 LNHDA and CDR2 SQIVND come from the germline V gene (reference sequence). Deletions cut 7 bases from V and 0 bases from J, with 22 bases between. The CDR3 sequence is CASNPGHPTLSSYNEQFF. The CDR3 DNA reads as TGTGCCAGTAATCCGGGACACCCAACTTTAAGCTCCTACAATGAGCAGTTCTTC.

The chain combines TRBV18 with TRBJ2-7, with 10 bases lining up with TRBD1. With 4 bases clipped from V and 0 bases from J, the junction kept 9 bases outside the gene matches. Germline-derived CDR1 and CDR2 are KGHSH and LQKENI. The CDR3 runs to 17 residues. The CDR3 sequence: CASSRPGTGDSSYEQYF. CDR3 in DNA: TGTGCCAGCTCACGTCCCGGGACAGGGGACTCCTCCTACGAGCAGTACTTC.

The chain joins TRBV19 to TRBJ2-2; 9 bases agree with TRBD2. The junction had 16 bases not matched to a gene; V was cut back by 7 bases and J by 7 bases. The length of the CDR3 is 17 residues. Germline lookup yields CDR1 LNHDA and CDR2 SQIVND (reference sequence). The CDR3 region has the DNA TGTGCCAGTACCCTACTGCCGGGACTAGCATCGGGCGGGGAGCTGTTTTTT. Translating it yields CASTLLPGLASGGELFF.

This chain connects TRBV5-4 to TRBJ1-2, with a possible D match to TRBD1 (5 bases). The CDR3 totals 14 residues. Germline V gene data show CDR1 as SGHNT and CDR2 as YYREEE (reference sequence). The V gene lost 4 bases and the J gene lost 7 bases, with 17 bases spanning the gap. Written as DNA, the CDR3 is TGTGCCAGCAGCCCACGTTCGGGGGACGGTGGCTACACCTTC. Its translation is CASSPRSGDGGYTF.

V usage is TRBV6-5 and J usage is TRBJ1-1; D might be TRBD1 (6 bases). V gave up 7 bases and J gave up 7 bases, with 22 bases separating them. CDR1 and CDR2 from the germline V gene are MNHEY and SVGAGI. The CDR3 runs to 15 residues. CDR3 loop: CASTWGLRGTGEAFF. CDR3 DNA: TGTGCCAGCACCTGGGGGCTTAGGGGGACGGGTGAAGCTTTCTTT.

This chain joins TRBV5-1 and TRBJ1-1, with 7 bases matching TRBD1. Germline trimming cut 0 bases from V and 8 bases from J; bases unmatched to any gene: 4. This CDR3 is built from 13 residues. Germline CDR1 reads SGHRS; CDR2 reads YFSETQ. CDR3 sequence: CASSLEGAGEAFF. CDR3 in DNA: TGCGCCAGCAGCTTGGAGGGGGCTGGGGAAGCTTTCTTT.

The rearrangement links TRBV4-3 to TRBJ2-1; 11 positions match TRBD2. Germline CDR1 reads LGHNA; CDR2 reads YSLEER. The length of the CDR3 is 17 residues. The ends lost 0 bases at V and 5 bases at J; junction bases unmatched: 6. The CDR3 region has the DNA TGCGCCAGCAGCCAAGATCTCGCTAGCGGGAGGAACAATGAGCAGTTCTTC. The encoded protein is CASSQDLASGRNNEQFF.

V gene TRBV27 combines with J gene TRBJ2-7, with 9 nucleotides matching TRBD2. The V gene end was trimmed by 6 bases and the J gene end by 3 bases; junction bases not matched to a gene: 6. The CDR3 sequence is 14 residues long. CDR1 and CDR2 (germline): MNHEY, SMNVEV (reference sequence). The CDR3 DNA sequence: TGTGCCAGCAGATATAGCGGGGGAGGCTACGAGCAGTACTTC. Protein: CASRYSGGGYEQYF.

The V and J genes are TRBV7-8 and TRBJ2-7; D is undetermined. Looked up from germline, CDR1 is SGHVS and CDR2 is FQNEAQ. The CDR3 has 14 residues. V lost 4 bases and J 0 bases, leaving 10 bases between the germline ends. CDR3 bases: TGTGCCAGCAGCTCTTCCCTAGGCTCCTACGAGCAGTACTTC. This translates into CASSSSLGSYEQYF.

The chain couples TRBV6-1 to TRBJ2-2; TRBD2 aligns across 9 bases. V gave up 2 bases and J gave up 6 bases; unmatched junction bases: 7. Germline CDR1 reads MNHNS; CDR2 reads SASEGT. This CDR3 has 16 residues. CDR3 protein: CASSELAGRGAGELFF. The DNA of the CDR3 is TGTGCCAGCAGTGAACTAGCGGGGAGGGGGGCCGGGGAGCTGTTTTTT.

The CDR3 sequence: CASSQDISSGGYYEQFF. CDR3 DNA: TGTGCCAGCAGCCAAGATATCTCGTCAGGGGGCTATTATGAGCAGTTCTTC. V usage is TRBV4-2 and J usage is TRBJ2-1; 8 positions agree with TRBD1. The CDR3 runs 17 residues. V shed 0 bases, J shed 8 bases, and the junction held 12 bases outside the gene matches. CDR1 and CDR2 from the germline V gene are LGHNA and YNFKEQ.

V and J are TRBV4-3 and TRBJ2-1, with TRBD2 identical over 8 bases. The CDR3 contains 16 residues. Per germline, CDR1 LGHNA and CDR2 YSLEER. Unmatched junction bases numbered 4, after V lost 0 bases and J lost 3 bases. CDR3 loop: CASSQDLGGGYNEQFF. In DNA form, the CDR3 reads TGCGCCAGCAGCCAAGATCTCGGGGGGGGCTACAATGAGCAGTTCTTC.

The chain couples TRBV19 to TRBJ1-2; possible D gene TRBD1, 6 bases. The CDR3 sequence is 13 residues long. Trimming shortened V by 6 bases and J by 4 bases, and 12 bases separated the two germline ends. CDR1 and CDR2 (germline): LNHDA, SQIVND (reference sequence). This CDR3 is CASREDRSYGYTF. The CDR3, as DNA: TGTGCCAGTAGAGAGGACAGAAGCTATGGCTACACCTTC.

Sample share makes this clone medium-sized. V gene TRBV2 combines with J gene TRBJ1-2, with 9 bases lining up with TRBD1. Germline V gene sequence: CDR1 SNHLY, CDR2 FYNNEI. The CDR3 runs to 14 residues. The V and J ends lost 4 bases and 2 bases, in that order; junction bases with no gene match: 2. CDR3 in amino acids: CASSGGQGNYGYTF. Here the CDR3 DNA reads TGTGCCAGCAGTGGGGGACAGGGCAACTATGGCTACACCTTC.

The genes are TRBV6-5 and TRBJ1-6; D gene ambiguous. The V gene's germline CDR1 is MNHEY and CDR2 SVGAGI. V was trimmed by 3 bases and J by 7 bases, leaving 7 bases between them. This CDR3 is built from 13 residues. CDR3 in amino acids: CASSYAGNSPLHF. The CDR3 DNA reads TGTGCCAGCAGTTATGCGGGAAATTCACCCCTCCACTTT.

This clone was counted a few times. The gene calls are TRBV30 and TRBJ2-2, with TRBD1 matching 7 bases. V was pared by 2 bases and J by 5 bases, with 8 bases of the junction left unmatched. The CDR3 extends over 15 amino acids. Germline loops: CDR1 GTSNPN, CDR2 SVGIG (reference sequence). The CDR3 region has the DNA TGTGCCTGGAGTAATCCGGGACAGAGGACCGGGGAGCTGTTTTTT. Its protein is CAWSNPGQRTGELFF.

This clone showed up just once. The chain links TRBV28 to TRBJ1-1, with a possible D match to TRBD1 (5 bases). V shed 4 bases and J shed 10 bases, with 19 bases lying between them. This CDR3 spans 14 amino acids. CDR1 and CDR2 (germline): MDHEN, SYDVKM. CDR3 DNA: TGTGCCAGCAGTTGGAGGGTGGGGGTAATTATAGCTTTCTTT. Residues: CASSWRVGVIIAFF. The variable domain in full, with the rest retrieved from reference TRBV28 and TRBJ1-1, is DVKVTQSSRYLVKRTGEKVFLECVQDMDHENMFWYRQDPGLGLRLIYFSYDVKMKEKGDIPEGYSVSREKKERFSLILESASTNQTSMYLCASSWRVGVIIAFFGQGTRLTVV.

This chain connects TRBV10-3 to TRBJ2-3; 10 positions match TRBD2. Germline V gives CDR1 ENHRY, CDR2 SYGVKD. The CDR3 runs 16 residues. Trimming at V came to 4 bases and at J to 2 bases, leaving 6 bases not matched to a gene. CDR3 protein: CAISGQLAGLTDTQYF. The DNA for the CDR3 is TGTGCCATCAGTGGGCAACTAGCGGGACTCACAGATACGCAGTATTTT.

This clone was picked up one time. This sequence joins TRBV29-1 and TRBJ1-2; 9 bases agree with TRBD1. V lost 7 bases and J lost 8; bases outside the gene matches: 8. This CDR3 is 12 amino acids long. Germline lookup yields CDR1 SQVTM and CDR2 ANQGSEA. The CDR3 loop reads CSARTGEDGYTF. CDR3 coding DNA: TGCAGCGCAAGGACAGGGGAGGACGGCTACACCTTC.

V gene TRBV7-2 combines with J gene TRBJ1-5; D is ambiguous. The CDR3 totals 15 residues. Trimming cost V 7 bases and J 2 bases, with 15 bases left between them. CDR1 and CDR2 from the germline V gene are SGHTA and FQGNSA. CDR3 DNA: TGTGCCAGCAATCTGGAATTAGGAGGCAATCAGCCCCAGCATTTT. Protein product: CASNLELGGNQPQHF.

This sequence joins TRBV30 and TRBJ1-1; 8 nucleotides agree with TRBD1. Germline V gene data show CDR1 as GTSNPN and CDR2 as SVGIG (reference sequence). Trimming cost V 3 bases and J 7 bases; bases outside gene matches: 7. The CDR3 loop spans 13 amino acids. The CDR3 sequence is CAWRDRGALEAFF. As DNA, the CDR3 is TGTGCCTGGAGAGACAGGGGAGCCCTTGAAGCTTTCTTT. Full variable domain (missing parts from reference TRBV30 and TRBJ1-1): SQTIHQWPATLVQPVGSPLSLECTVEGTSNPNLYWYRQAAGRGLQLLFYSVGIGQISSEVPQNLSASRPQDRQFILSSKKLLLSDSGFYLCAWRDRGALEAFFGQGTRLTVV.